The rows below give T cell receptor beta chains drawn from one sample of a study of cytomegalovirus exposure and HLA in healthy donors. The protocol was immunoSEQ multiplex PCR, while the TCRdb copy is restricted to in-frame clones and leaves out a portion. The sample consists of around 190,000 clones, about 78% of them appearing once. Sequencing was done on a sample of PBMCs. The receptors shown here come from a man aged 35 to 55 in good health and CMV-seronegative. The CDR3 runs from the conserved cysteine through the conserved F or W. A D gene is named only where the DNA matches it firmly. Size tells how often a clone was seen (once, few, many) or the class of an expanded clone, and some rows leave it out.

j_call | clone_size | d_call | cdr3_length | v_call | cdr3_nt | cdr3_aa
TRBJ1-2 | . | . | 13 | TRBV11-3 | TGTGCCAGCAGCTTAGGCCCGGCGGGTGGCTACACCTTC | CASSLGPAGGYTF
TRBJ2-7 | . | . | 14 | TRBV10-3 | TGTGCCATCAGGGCCCAGACGGGGGGCACCGAGCAGTACTTC | CAIRAQTGGTEQYF
TRBJ2-7 | once | . | 16 | TRBV27 | TGTGCCAGCAGTTTATCGTGGGGGACGGGGGCCTACGAGCAGTACTTC | CASSLSWGTGAYEQYF
TRBJ2-7 | . | . | 11 | TRBV7-9 | TGTGCCAGCAGTCGCGGCTACGAGCAGTACTTC | CASSRGYEQYF
TRBJ2-4 | . | . | 16 | TRBV19 | TGTGCCAGTAGTATTAGGGGGGGAGTAGCCAAAAACATTCAGTACTTC | CASSIRGGVAKNIQYF
TRBJ2-7 | . | TRBD2 | 14 | TRBV27 | TGTGCCAGCCAAAGCGGCGGGGGACCGGGCGAGCAGTACTTC | CASQSGGGPGEQYF
TRBJ2-1 | few | TRBD1 | 12 | TRBV5-6 | TGTGCCAGCAGCCCGACAGGGAATGAGCAGTTCTTC | CASSPTGNEQFF
TRBJ1-1 | . | . | 15 | TRBV4-1 | TGCGCCAGCAGCCAAGGTGGGGGCAGCAACACTGAAGCTTTCTTT | CASSQGGGSNTEAFF
TRBJ2-3 | . | . | 11 | TRBV7-9 | TGTGCCAGCAGCTTCGGAGATACGCAGTATTTT | CASSFGDTQYF
TRBJ2-5 | . | TRBD2 | 14 | TRBV7-2 | TGTGCCAGCAGGGAACTAGCGGACCAAGAGACCCAGTACTTC | CASRELADQETQYF
TRBJ2-1 | once | . | 16 | TRBV4-3 | TGCGCCAGCAGCCAAGATGAGTCGGGACTCTACAATGAGCAGTTCTTC | CASSQDESGLYNEQFF
TRBJ1-1 | . | . | 14 | TRBV6-1 | TGTGCCAGCAGTGAAGGGACAGCGAACACTGAAGCTTTCTTT | CASSEGTANTEAFF
TRBJ1-5 | . | . | 14 | TRBV2 | TGTGCCAGCAGTAAGAGTGCCGCCAATCAGCCCCAGCATTTT | CASSKSAANQPQHF
TRBJ1-5 | few | . | 14 | TRBV27 | TGTGCCAGCAGTTATCGGGAGGGGAATCAGCCCCAGCATTTT | CASSYREGNQPQHF
TRBJ2-1 | . | . | 14 | TRBV9 | TGTGCCAGCAGTAGGGGGAAAGGGGACAATGAGCAGTTCTTC | CASSRGKGDNEQFF
TRBJ1-1 | . | TRBD1 | 13 | TRBV10-3 | TGTGCCATCAGTGAGCCCGAGACAGGGCCGGCTTTCTTT | CAISEPETGPAFF